These 26 T cell receptor beta chains originate from one sample sequenced in a study of cytomegalovirus exposure and HLA in healthy donors. Clones were read by immunoSEQ multiplex PCR, and TCRdb kept only the in-frame ones, dropping some. The table has approximately 220,000 clones, about 93% seen once. The sample comprised PBMCs. These receptors originate from a young woman in good health and CMV-seronegative.

The chain couples TRBV5-3 to TRBJ2-7, with TRBD2 matching 11 bases. TRBV5-3 falls under the ORF class, with uncertain function. The CDR3 is 16 amino acids. Germline trimming cut 0 bases from V and 2 bases from J; bases unmatched to any gene: 4. The chain's CDR3 is CARSLETSGTPYEQYF. DNA of the CDR3: TGTGCCAGAAGCTTGGAGACTAGCGGGACACCCTACGAGCAGTACTTC.

The chain combines TRBV6-1 with TRBJ1-2; no reliable D call. This CDR3 has 12 residues. The germline gives CDR1 MNHNS, CDR2 SASEGT. With 6 bases removed from V and 0 bases from J, the gap between germline ends came to 5 bases. The CDR3 DNA reads TGTGCCAGCAGAAGAGCTAACTATGGCTACACCTTC. Translated: CASRRANYGYTF.

The V call is TRBV19, the J call TRBJ2-7; D may be TRBD1 (6 bases). The CDR3 contains 15 residues. Germline V lookup: CDR1 LNHDA, CDR2 SQIVND (reference sequence). Deletions cut 8 bases from V and 2 bases from J, with 19 bases between. The CDR3 nucleotides read TGTGCCAGTTCCTCTTTAGGGACAATACCCTACGAGCAGTACTTC. Its translation: CASSSLGTIPYEQYF.

This chain connects TRBV6-5 to TRBJ1-5; possibly TRBD1 for D (6 bases). CDR1 MNHEY and CDR2 SVGAGI come from the germline V gene. This CDR3 contains 12 residues. V was pared by 8 bases and J by 16 bases, with 21 bases between. The chain's CDR3 is CASWGPMGGKHF. DNA of the CDR3: TGTGCCAGCTGGGGGCCGATGGGAGGGAAACATTTT.

The count of this clone is one. The chain carries TRBV5-6 and TRBJ1-2; 8 positions match TRBD1. From germline, CDR1 is SGHDT and CDR2 YYEEEE. The trim removed 3 bases at V and 6 bases at J, leaving 7 bases unmatched. The CDR3 extends over 14 amino acids. The CDR3 DNA reads as TGTGCCAGCAGCTATCGACAGGGGAGGGATGGCTACACCTTC. Its protein product is CASSYRQGRDGYTF.

This clone was detected a few times. This sequence joins TRBV9 and TRBJ1-1; 7 bases are a match to TRBD1. This CDR3 is built from 18 residues. Germline CDR1 SGDLS, CDR2 YYNGEE. The J segment lost 1 base and the V segment lost 0 bases, leaving 12 bases of the junction unmatched. The CDR3 DNA reads as TGTGCCAGCAGCGTAGAAGGGAGACAGGGATGGGAGAACACTGAAGCTTTCTTT. It translates to CASSVEGRQGWENTEAFF.

The rearrangement links TRBV10-2 to TRBJ1-5; 8 bases match TRBD1. Germline V gives CDR1 WSHSY, CDR2 SAAADI. The junction had 8 bases not matched to a gene; V was cut back by 1 base and J by 6 bases. The length of the CDR3 is 16 residues. As DNA, the CDR3 is TGCGCCAGCAGTGAGTATGAATGGACAGGGATTCAGCCCCAGCATTTT. Translating it yields CASSEYEWTGIQPQHF.

V gene TRBV7-8 combines with J gene TRBJ1-3; D might be TRBD1 (5 bases). Trimming removed 0 bases from V and 0 bases from J, with 15 bases in between. Germline V gene lookup returns CDR1 SGHVS and CDR2 FQNEAQ. The CDR3 covers 18 residues. In nucleotides, the CDR3 is TGTGCCAGCAGCTTAGCGAGGTGGCAGGGATTCTCTGGAAACACCATATATTTT. Its translation is CASSLARWQGFSGNTIYF.

The chain carries TRBV29-1 and TRBJ2-1; TRBD2 matches 10 bases. Germline lookup yields CDR1 SQVTM and CDR2 ANQGSEA. Trimming took 5 bases from V and 6 from J; bases not matched to a gene: 4. The CDR3 is 13 amino acids. Written as DNA, the CDR3 is TGCAGCGTTCGGGCTAGCGGGAGCAATGAGCAGTTCTTC. Translation: CSVRASGSNEQFF.

The chain carries TRBV28 and TRBJ1-2, with D unclear. The CDR3 consists of 13 residues. V lost 8 bases to trimming and J lost 3 bases, with 13 bases between them. Germline V gene lookup returns CDR1 MDHEN and CDR2 SYDVKM. The DNA of the CDR3 is TGTGCCAGCGGGCGGGTCGCAGACTATGGCTACACCTTC. It translates to CASGRVADYGYTF.

V is TRBV19 and J is TRBJ2-6; D not certain. Germline CDR1 is LNHDA and CDR2 is SQIVND (reference sequence). V lost 7 bases to trimming and J lost 1 base, with 14 bases between them. The CDR3 is 16 residues long. The CDR3: CASIDAPGSGANVLTF. CDR3 DNA: TGTGCCAGTATTGACGCCCCCGGGTCTGGGGCCAACGTCCTGACTTTC.

CDR3 sequence: CASSLPDNYEQYF. CDR3 nucleotide sequence: TGCGCCAGCAGCTTGCCGGACAACTACGAGCAGTACTTC. V is TRBV5-1 and J is TRBJ2-7; TRBD1 might be the D (5 bases). V shed 1 base and J shed 3 bases, with 8 bases lying between them. The CDR3 totals 13 residues. The germline V gene encodes CDR1 SGHRS and CDR2 YFSETQ.

The chain combines TRBV7-9 with TRBJ2-7; unclear D gene. Germline lookup yields CDR1 SEHNR and CDR2 FQNEAQ (reference sequence). The CDR3 has 14 residues. V was pared by 0 bases and J by 0 bases, with 6 bases between. CDR3 coding DNA: TGTGCCAGCAGCTTAGCGGCCAGCTCCTACGAGCAGTACTTC. Translating it yields CASSLAASSYEQYF.

In this sample, this clone turned up once. The chain couples TRBV28 to TRBJ2-1, with 8 bases that match TRBD2. With 3 bases clipped from V and 0 bases from J, the junction kept 10 bases outside the gene matches. Germline loops: CDR1 MDHEN, CDR2 SYDVKM. This CDR3 has 18 residues. The CDR3 here is CASSFPPAGDSSYNEQFF. CDR3 coding DNA: TGTGCCAGCAGTTTTCCACCAGCGGGAGATTCCTCCTACAATGAGCAGTTCTTC.

The genes are TRBV5-1 and TRBJ2-5, with D maybe TRBD1 (7 bases). There are 15 residues in the CDR3. Germline V CDR1 and CDR2: SGHRS, YFSETQ. V was trimmed by 3 bases and J by 4 bases, leaving 16 bases between them. The CDR3 DNA is TGCGCCAGCAGCTCGGGCCTCCAGGGGGGAGAGACCCAGTACTTC. Translation: CASSSGLQGGETQYF.

This clone has only one observation. The CDR3 bases are TGTGCCAGCAGCCCCCTCGCCGGGGAGCTGTTTTTT. Translation gives CASSPLAGELFF. This chain connects TRBV28 to TRBJ2-2; D ambiguous. Trimming cost V 6 bases and J 6 bases, with 8 bases left between them. The germline V gene has CDR1 MDHEN and CDR2 SYDVKM. The CDR3 covers 12 residues.

The chain couples TRBV27 to TRBJ1-5; D remains unclear. V lost 5 bases and J 5 bases, leaving 19 bases between the germline ends. Germline CDR1 and CDR2: MNHEY and SMNVEV (reference sequence). The CDR3 sequence is 16 residues long. CDR3 bases: TGTGCCAGCAGTCCACTTGCTCTGGGAGTGGATCAGCCCCAGCATTTT. It codes for CASSPLALGVDQPQHF.

The CDR3 loop reads CASSSYSDRANTGELFF. The CDR3 nucleotides are TGCGCCAGCAGCTCGTATTCCGACAGGGCAAACACCGGGGAGCTGTTTTTT. The V call is TRBV5-1, the J call TRBJ2-2; 7 bases line up with TRBD1. This CDR3 has 17 residues. Per the germline V gene, CDR1 is SGHRS and CDR2 is YFSETQ. Trimming at V came to 3 bases and at J to 2 bases, leaving 10 bases not matched to a gene.

In its sample, this clone was seen once. V is TRBV27 and J is TRBJ2-1; TRBD1 matches at 7 bases. Trimming took 3 bases from V and 5 from J; bases not matched to a gene: 1. The CDR3 is 13 amino acids. Per the germline V gene, CDR1 is MNHEY and CDR2 is SMNVEV (reference sequence). CDR3 coding DNA: TGTGCCAGCAGTTTCGACAGGGACAATGAGCAGTTCTTC. Translation: CASSFDRDNEQFF.

The rearrangement uses TRBV4-2 and TRBJ2-3; TRBD2 aligns across 7 bases. The germline CDR1 and CDR2 sequences are LGHNA and YNFKEQ. The CDR3 is made up of 18 amino acids. The ends lost 0 bases at V and 0 bases at J; junction bases unmatched: 9. CDR3 nucleotide sequence: TGTGCCAGCAGCCAAGATTCGGCTAGCGGACTTAGCACAGATACGCAGTATTTT. Protein product: CASSQDSASGLSTDTQYF.

This chain joins TRBV6-6 and TRBJ2-7; 8 positions agree with TRBD1. V was clipped by 8 bases and J by 1 base; unmatched bases: 7. The CDR3 sequence is 14 residues long. Germline lookup yields CDR1 MNHNY and CDR2 SVGAGI (reference sequence). The DNA of the CDR3 is TGTGCCAGCGGAAACCGACAGGGGTCCTACGAGCAGTACTTC. Its translation is CASGNRQGSYEQYF.

This clone was observed a handful of times. The gene calls are TRBV19 and TRBJ1-2; D unclear. CDR3 length: 13 residues. The V end was cut by 6 bases, the J end by 4 bases, with 12 bases between. Germline V CDR1 and CDR2: LNHDA, SQIVND (reference sequence). CDR3 region: CASSPGIFYGYTF. CDR3 DNA: TGTGCCAGTAGCCCCGGGATCTTCTATGGCTACACCTTC. The entire variable domain, with the rest obtained from reference TRBV19 and TRBJ1-2, is as follows: DGGITQSPKYLFRKEGQNVTLSCEQNLNHDAMYWYRQDPGQGLRLIYYSQIVNDFQKGDIAEGYSVSREKKESFPLTVTSAQKNPTAFYLCASSPGIFYGYTFGSGTRLTVV.

J is TRBJ2-5 and V is TRBV6-5; D is perhaps TRBD1 (5 bases). Germline V CDR1 and CDR2: MNHEY, SVGAGI. The CDR3 spans 15 residues. The V gene lost 7 bases and the J gene lost 5 bases, with 20 bases spanning the gap. The CDR3 here is CASNLQTRVPETQYF. As DNA, the CDR3 is TGTGCCAGCAACCTGCAAACCAGGGTTCCGGAGACCCAGTACTTC.

This rearrangement joins TRBV19 to TRBJ1-1, with D possibly being TRBD1 (5 bases). This CDR3 spans 13 amino acids. Germline lookup yields CDR1 LNHDA and CDR2 SQIVND (reference sequence). V was cut by 3 bases and J by 1 base, with 6 bases left in between. The CDR3 DNA reads TGTGCCAGTAGTATCACAGGGAACACTGAAGCTTTCTTT. It specifies CASSITGNTEAFF.

V gene TRBV21-1 combines with J gene TRBJ2-7; TRBD2, the table's D call, was not compared with the DNA. TRBV21-1 is described as a pseudogene. This CDR3 has 14 residues. DNA for the CDR3: TGTGCCAGCAGCAACGGACTAGCGGACTACGAGCAGTACTTC. It codes for CASSNGLADYEQYF.

The rearrangement joins TRBV11-2 to TRBJ2-1; 9 bases agree with TRBD2. Trimming cost V 6 bases and J 12 bases; bases outside gene matches: 9. This CDR3 contains 13 residues. The germline V gene encodes CDR1 SGHAT and CDR2 FQNNGV. Written as DNA, the CDR3 is TGTGCCAGCAGGGCTAGCGGGACCCGAGGGCAGTTCTTC. As protein: CASRASGTRGQFF.